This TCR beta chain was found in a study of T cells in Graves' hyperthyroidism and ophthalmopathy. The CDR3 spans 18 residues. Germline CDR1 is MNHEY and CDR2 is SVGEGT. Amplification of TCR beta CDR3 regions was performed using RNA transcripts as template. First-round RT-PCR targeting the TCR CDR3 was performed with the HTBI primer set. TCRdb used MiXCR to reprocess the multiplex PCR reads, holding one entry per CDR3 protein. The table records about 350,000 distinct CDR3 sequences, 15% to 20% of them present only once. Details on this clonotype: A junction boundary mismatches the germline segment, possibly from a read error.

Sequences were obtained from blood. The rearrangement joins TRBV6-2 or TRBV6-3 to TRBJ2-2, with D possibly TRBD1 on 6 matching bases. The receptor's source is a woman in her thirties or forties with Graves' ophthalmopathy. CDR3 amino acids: CAGSYSTKTGANTGELFF. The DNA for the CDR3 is TGTGCCGGCAGTTACTCGACTAAGACAGGAGCGAACACCGGGGAGCTGTTTTTT.